Listed here are 23 T cell receptor beta chains from one sample, sequenced in a study of blood T cells in healthy people across ages. The authors ran a second PCR of 7 to 11 cycles using a sample-barcoded 5' primer and a J-beta primer mix. TCRdb recomputed calls from the 5' RACE reads with MiXCR, one row per CDR3 protein. The data hold 1,300,000 or so distinct CDR3 sequences, with roughly 59% observed a single time. The source material was blood. These receptors were collected from a man between 18 and 35 years old in good health.

The chain has TRBV11-2 and TRBJ1-1; the D gene is possibly TRBD1 (6 bases). The germline CDR1 and CDR2 sequences are SGHAT and FQNNGV. The length of the CDR3 is 17 residues. Trimming took off 2 bases at V and 1 base at J, with 17 bases between the two ends. The CDR3 sequence is CASSLSNTRQANTEAFF. The CDR3 region has the DNA TGTGCCAGCAGCTTATCAAACACGAGACAGGCGAACACTGAAGCTTTCTTT.

The gene calls are TRBV11-2 and TRBJ1-4; unclear D gene. Germline V gives CDR1 SGHAT, CDR2 FQNNGV. The germline V and J ends were trimmed by 5 bases and 4 bases, with 11 bases remaining between them. This CDR3 is built from 14 residues. CDR3: CASSEWRDNEKLFF. CDR3 sequence (DNA): TGTGCCAGCAGCGAGTGGCGGGATAATGAAAAACTGTTTTTT.

This rearrangement joins TRBV3-1 to TRBJ2-2, with D tentatively TRBD2 (5 bases). Germline V gene sequence: CDR1 LGHDT, CDR2 YNNKEL (reference sequence). V was pared by 4 bases and J by 4 bases, with 13 bases between. This CDR3 is 15 amino acids long. The CDR3 coding sequence is TGTGCCAGCAGCCGCACTAGGACCCTCACCGGGGAGCTGTTTTTT. This gives the protein CASSRTRTLTGELFF.

J is TRBJ2-2 and V is TRBV2, with TRBD2 identical over 10 bases. Trimming at V came to 6 bases and at J to 3 bases, leaving 7 bases not matched to a gene. This CDR3 is 16 amino acids long. Germline V gene data show CDR1 as SNHLY and CDR2 as FYNNEI. This CDR3 is CASSDSSGSDTGELFF. CDR3 nucleotides: TGTGCCAGCAGCGACTCTAGCGGGAGCGACACCGGGGAGCTGTTTTTT.

This clonotype was detected a few times. The J gene is TRBJ2-5, the V gene TRBV12-3 or TRBV12-4; TRBD1 or TRBD2 may be the D gene (5 bases each). The CDR3 extends over 17 amino acids. Trimming stripped 3 bases from V and 2 bases from J, with 19 bases between. In DNA, the CDR3 is TGTGCCAGCAGTTTTGGTGGGGGAAGCGGCAGACAAGAGACCCAGTACTTC. This sequence encodes CASSFGGGSGRQETQYF.

V usage is TRBV4-2 and J usage is TRBJ1-1; D is ambiguous. This CDR3 comprises 14 residues. V gave up 0 bases and J gave up 12 bases, with 17 bases separating them. The germline V gene has CDR1 LGHNA and CDR2 YNFKEQ. The CDR3 is CASSQDLGSPRSFF. CDR3 nucleotides: TGTGCCAGCAGCCAAGATCTAGGATCTCCGAGATCTTTCTTT.

The V gene is TRBV14, the J gene TRBJ2-7; D remains unclear. Germline V gene lookup returns CDR1 SGHDN and CDR2 FVKESK. The V and J ends lost 0 bases and 0 bases respectively, with 9 bases between them. The length of the CDR3 is 15 residues. DNA for the CDR3: TGTGCCAGCAGCCAAGATTGGCCGGACTCCTACGAGCAGTACTTC. Amino acids: CASSQDWPDSYEQYF.

The chain links TRBV20-1 to TRBJ1-5, with D perhaps matching TRBD1 (6 bases). The germline V and J ends were trimmed by 5 bases and 0 bases, with 14 bases remaining between them. The CDR3 runs 15 residues. Germline V gives CDR1 DFQATT, CDR2 SNEGSKA (reference sequence). The CDR3 DNA reads TGCAGTGCTGGCCGACAGGACTATAGCAATCAGCCCCAGCATTTT. It specifies CSAGRQDYSNQPQHF.

In this sample, this clonotype turned up a few times. This chain joins TRBV20-1 and TRBJ2-6; D is undetermined. V lost 5 bases and J 0 bases, leaving 11 bases between the germline ends. The CDR3 extends over 15 amino acids. Germline lookup yields CDR1 DFQATT and CDR2 SNEGSKA (reference sequence). CDR3 bases: TGCAGTGCTTTCAACAGAGCCTCTGGGGCCAACGTCCTGACTTTC. Its protein product is CSAFNRASGANVLTF.

This clonotype was found a few times. J is TRBJ2-5 and V is TRBV25-1; TRBD2 agrees at 10 bases. Germline V gene sequence: CDR1 MGHDK, CDR2 SYGVNS. The CDR3 is 18 amino acids. V gave up 4 bases and J gave up 0 bases; unmatched junction bases: 11. DNA of the CDR3: TGTGCCAGCAGTGGGGCTAGCGGGAGTCCGGGCGACCAAGAGACCCAGTACTTC. Translating it yields CASSGASGSPGDQETQYF.

The chain carries TRBV6-5 and TRBJ1-1; D is unresolved. The germline V gene has CDR1 MNHEY and CDR2 SVGAGI. The CDR3 is 13 residues long. Trimming removed 5 bases from V and 3 bases from J, with 10 bases in between. The CDR3: CASSPLTYTEAFF. As DNA, the CDR3 is TGTGCCAGCAGTCCCCTTACCTACACTGAAGCTTTCTTT.

The rearrangement links TRBV7-9 to TRBJ2-7; 10 nucleotides match TRBD1. This CDR3 comprises 15 residues. Germline CDR1 is SEHNR and CDR2 is FQNEAQ (reference sequence). V dropped 4 bases and J dropped 4; count of bases not matched to a gene: 7. The CDR3 protein is CASSSVDRGRYEQYF. In nucleotides, the CDR3 is TGTGCCAGCAGCTCTGTAGACAGGGGGCGGTACGAGCAGTACTTC.

Note on this clonotype: A read error may account for a junction end that differs from germline. The chain is built from TRBV7-2 and TRBJ2-7; D may be TRBD1 or TRBD2 (5 bases each). The CDR3 has 15 amino acids. Germline V gene sequence: CDR1 SGHTA, CDR2 FQGNSA. The CDR3 sequence: CASSPFTGQGYGQYF. The CDR3 DNA follows: TGTGCCAGCAGCCCGTTTACGGGGCAGGGCTACGGGCAGTACTTC.

The rearrangement joins TRBV5-1 to TRBJ2-5; possibly TRBD2 for D (5 bases). Trimming removed 0 bases from V and 5 bases from J, with 14 bases in between. This CDR3 is 15 amino acids long. Germline CDR1 reads SGHRS; CDR2 reads YFSETQ. Here the CDR3 reads CASSLDGKVGETQYF. CDR3 DNA sequence: TGCGCCAGCAGCTTGGACGGGAAGGTTGGGGAGACCCAGTACTTC.

This sequence joins TRBV27 and TRBJ2-4; 7 nucleotides agree with TRBD2. The J call may not be correct, given that the DNA end is closer to TRBJ2-7. The length of the CDR3 is 14 residues. Germline V lookup: CDR1 MNHEY, CDR2 SMNVEV (reference sequence). The DNA for the CDR3 is TGTGCCAGCAGTTTAAGCGGGACCCACTACGAGCAGTACTTC. Translated, it gives CASSLSGTHYEQYF.

The gene calls are TRBV2 and TRBJ2-7, with TRBD2 matching over 11 bases. The trim removed 5 bases at V and 3 bases at J, leaving 3 bases unmatched. Germline assignment: CDR1 SNHLY and CDR2 FYNNEI. The CDR3 sequence is 14 residues long. The chain's CDR3 is CASSSSGRYYEQYF. CDR3 in DNA: TGTGCCAGCAGTTCTAGCGGGAGGTACTACGAGCAGTACTTC. The full variable domain, its missing parts supplied by reference TRBV2 and TRBJ2-7, is EPEVTQTPSHQVTQMGQEVILRCVPISNHLYFYWYRQILGQKVEFLVSFYNNEISEKSEIFDDQFSVERPDGSNFTLKIRSTKLEDSAMYFCASSSSGRYYEQYFGPGTRLTVT.

The rearrangement joins TRBV20-1 to TRBJ2-1, with 8 bases identical to TRBD2. The CDR3 has 15 residues. With V trimmed by 1 base and J by 7 bases, 9 bases remained unmatched. Germline lookup yields CDR1 DFQATT and CDR2 SNEGSKA (reference sequence). The CDR3 DNA sequence: TGCAGTGCTAGAGTGCCGGGGGGGGCTCGGAATGAGCAGTTCTTC. Translation gives CSARVPGGARNEQFF.

Comments on this clonotype: Mismatch with germline at one junction end may stem from a read error. J is TRBJ2-1 and V is TRBV20-1; D is possibly TRBD2 (6 bases). The CDR3 contains 15 residues. CDR1 and CDR2 (germline): DFQATT, SNEGSKA (reference sequence). The CDR3 DNA reads TGCAGTGCAAGAGCCGGGACTGGGGACTACAATGAGCAGTTCTTC. It encodes CSARAGTGDYNEQFF.

V and J are TRBV4-2 and TRBJ1-2, with D possibly being TRBD1 (6 bases). The CDR3 totals 14 residues. In germline, CDR1 is LGHNA, CDR2 YNFKEQ. Trimming pared 4 bases from V and 6 bases from J, leaving 15 bases between. The CDR3 DNA sequence: TGTGCCAGCAGCCGGAACGACAGGAGAGATGGCTACACCTTC. Translation: CASSRNDRRDGYTF.

The chain employs TRBV4-1 and TRBJ2-6, with a possible D match to TRBD1 (6 bases). The germline gives CDR1 MGHRA, CDR2 YSYEKL. Trimming took 2 bases from V and 0 from J, leaving 14 bases between them. CDR3 length: 18 residues. The chain's CDR3 is CASSQPKTGPSGANVLTF. The CDR3, as DNA: TGCGCCAGCAGCCAACCAAAGACAGGTCCCTCTGGGGCCAACGTCCTGACTTTC.

This clonotype was counted between two and nine times. This chain links TRBV20-1 with TRBJ2-3, with 10 bases that match TRBD1. This CDR3 comprises 20 residues. V was pared by 6 bases and J by 3 bases, with 24 bases of the junction left unmatched. Germline CDR1 DFQATT, CDR2 SNEGSKA (reference sequence). The CDR3 spells CSAFPRDRGICHLFTDTQYF. In DNA, the CDR3 is TGCAGTGCCTTCCCCCGGGACAGGGGAATATGTCACCTCTTTACAGATACGCAGTATTTT.

This clonotype has just a few counts. The gene calls are TRBV27 and TRBJ1-1; D remains unclear. There are 12 residues in the CDR3. V lost 8 bases and J 1 base, leaving 8 bases between the germline ends. Germline CDR1 and CDR2: MNHEY and SMNVEV (reference sequence). The CDR3 is CASFRANTEAFF. The CDR3 bases are TGTGCCAGCTTTAGAGCGAACACTGAAGCTTTCTTT.

This sequence joins TRBV2 and TRBJ2-3, with 9 nucleotides matching TRBD1. The germline V gene has CDR1 SNHLY and CDR2 FYNNEI. This CDR3 is built from 15 residues. Losses at the gene ends were 11 bases for V and 7 bases for J; bases not matched to a gene: 16. CDR3 in amino acids: CARRSRDRAPYTQYF. The DNA of the CDR3 is TGTGCCCGACGATCCCGGGACAGGGCACCGTATACGCAGTATTTT.